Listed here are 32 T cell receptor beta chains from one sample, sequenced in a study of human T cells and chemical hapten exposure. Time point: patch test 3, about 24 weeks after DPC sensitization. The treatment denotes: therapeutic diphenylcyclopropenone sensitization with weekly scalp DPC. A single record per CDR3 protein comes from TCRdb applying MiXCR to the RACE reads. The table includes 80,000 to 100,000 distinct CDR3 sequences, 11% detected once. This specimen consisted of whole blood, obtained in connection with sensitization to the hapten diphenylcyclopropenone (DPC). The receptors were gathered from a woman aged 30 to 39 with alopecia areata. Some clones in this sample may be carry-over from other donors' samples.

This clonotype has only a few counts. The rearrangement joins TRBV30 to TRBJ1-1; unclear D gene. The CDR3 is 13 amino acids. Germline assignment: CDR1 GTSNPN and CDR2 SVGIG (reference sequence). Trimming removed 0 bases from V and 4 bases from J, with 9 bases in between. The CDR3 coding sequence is TGTGCCTGGAGTGTTCAAGGGCCCACTGAAGCTTTCTTT. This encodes CAWSVQGPTEAFF.

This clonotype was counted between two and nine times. The CDR3 reads CASSSATGRGSYEQYF. The CDR3 region has the DNA TGTGCCAGCAGCTCCGCTACAGGGAGGGGATCCTACGAGCAGTACTTC. V gene TRBV5-5 combines with J gene TRBJ2-7, with D maybe TRBD2 (7 bases). CDR1 and CDR2 (germline): SGHKS, YYEKEE (reference sequence). There are 16 residues in the CDR3. The V and J ends lost 3 bases and 1 base respectively, with 17 bases between them. Combining the CDR3 with reference TRBV5-5 and TRBJ2-7 gives the whole variable domain DAGVTQSPTHLIKTRGQQVTLRCSPISGHKSVSWYQQVLGQGPQFIFQYYEKEERGRGNFPDRFSARQFPNYSSELNVNALLLGDSALYLCASSSATGRGSYEQYFGPGTRLTVT.

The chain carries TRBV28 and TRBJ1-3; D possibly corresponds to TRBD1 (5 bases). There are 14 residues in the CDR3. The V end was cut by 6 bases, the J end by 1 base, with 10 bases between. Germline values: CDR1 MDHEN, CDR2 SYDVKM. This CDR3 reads CASSNGGSGNTIYF. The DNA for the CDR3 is TGTGCCAGCAGCAACGGGGGTTCTGGAAACACCATATATTTT.

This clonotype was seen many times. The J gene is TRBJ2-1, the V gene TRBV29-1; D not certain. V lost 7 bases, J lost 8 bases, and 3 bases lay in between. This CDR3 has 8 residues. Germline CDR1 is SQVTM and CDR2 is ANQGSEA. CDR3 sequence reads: CSGDEQFF. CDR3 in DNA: TGCAGCGGAGATGAGCAGTTCTTC.

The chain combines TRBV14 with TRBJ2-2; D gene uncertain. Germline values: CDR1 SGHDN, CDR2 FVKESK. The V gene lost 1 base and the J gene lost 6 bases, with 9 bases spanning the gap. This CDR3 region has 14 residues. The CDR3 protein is CASSQVFGPGELFF. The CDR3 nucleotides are TGTGCCAGCAGCCAAGTTTTCGGGCCCGGGGAGCTGTTTTTT.

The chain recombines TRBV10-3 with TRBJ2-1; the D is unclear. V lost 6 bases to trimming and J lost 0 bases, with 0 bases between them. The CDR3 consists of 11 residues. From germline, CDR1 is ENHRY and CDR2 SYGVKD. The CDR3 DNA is TGTGCCATCAGCTCCTACAATGAGCAGTTCTTC. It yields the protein CAISSYNEQFF.

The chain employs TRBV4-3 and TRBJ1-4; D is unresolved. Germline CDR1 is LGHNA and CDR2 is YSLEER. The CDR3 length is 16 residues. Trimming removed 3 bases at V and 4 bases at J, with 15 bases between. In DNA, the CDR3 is TGCGCCAGCAGCCAGGGAAGAGTCCGGGTTAATGAAAAACTGTTTTTT. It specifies CASSQGRVRVNEKLFF.

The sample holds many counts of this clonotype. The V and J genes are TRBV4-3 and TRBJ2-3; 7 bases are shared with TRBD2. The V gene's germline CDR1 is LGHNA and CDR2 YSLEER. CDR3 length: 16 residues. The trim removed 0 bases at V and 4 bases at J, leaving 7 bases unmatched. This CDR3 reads CASSQDSGRAADTQYF. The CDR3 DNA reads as TGCGCCAGCAGCCAAGATAGTGGGAGGGCAGCAGATACGCAGTATTTT.

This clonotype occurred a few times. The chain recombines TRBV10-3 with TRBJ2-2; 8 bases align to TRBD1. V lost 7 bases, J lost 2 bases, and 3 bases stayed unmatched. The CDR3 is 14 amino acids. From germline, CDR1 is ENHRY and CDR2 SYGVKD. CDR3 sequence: CAIMDRENTGELFF. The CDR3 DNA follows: TGTGCCATCATGGACAGGGAAAACACCGGGGAGCTGTTTTTT.

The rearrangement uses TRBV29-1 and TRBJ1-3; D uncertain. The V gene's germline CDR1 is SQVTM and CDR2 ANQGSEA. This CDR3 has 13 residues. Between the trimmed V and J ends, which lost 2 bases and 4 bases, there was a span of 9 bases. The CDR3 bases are TGCAGCGTTGAACGAGGCCAGGGAAACACCATATATTTT. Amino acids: CSVERGQGNTIYF.

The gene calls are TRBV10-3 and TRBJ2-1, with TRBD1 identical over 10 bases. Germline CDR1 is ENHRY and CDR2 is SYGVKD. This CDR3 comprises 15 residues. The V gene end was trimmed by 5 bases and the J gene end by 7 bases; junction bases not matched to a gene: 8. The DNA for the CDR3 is TGTGCCATCAGTTACCCGGGACAGGGGAAGAATGAGCAGTTCTTC. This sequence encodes CAISYPGQGKNEQFF.

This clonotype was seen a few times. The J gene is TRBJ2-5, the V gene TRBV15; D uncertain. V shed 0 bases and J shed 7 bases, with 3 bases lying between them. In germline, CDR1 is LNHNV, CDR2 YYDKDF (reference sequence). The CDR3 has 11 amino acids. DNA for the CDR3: TGTGCCACCAGCAGAGAATCGACCCAGTACTTC. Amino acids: CATSRESTQYF.

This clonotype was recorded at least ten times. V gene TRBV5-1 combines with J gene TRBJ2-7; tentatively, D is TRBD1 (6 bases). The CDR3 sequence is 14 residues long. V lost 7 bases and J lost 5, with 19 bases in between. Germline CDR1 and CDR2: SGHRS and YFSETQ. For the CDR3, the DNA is TGCGCCAGCTCGGGCAGGGGCCCGCTCGACGAGCAGTACTTC. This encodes CASSGRGPLDEQYF.

The CDR3 protein is CSARRTGGYNEQFF. The CDR3 bases are TGCAGTGCTAGGCGGACAGGGGGTTACAATGAGCAGTTCTTC. The chain joins TRBV20-1 to TRBJ2-1, with TRBD1 identical over 10 bases. The CDR3 is 14 residues long. CDR1 and CDR2 (germline): DFQATT, SNEGSKA (reference sequence). J was trimmed by 4 bases and V by 3 bases; bases with no gene match: 3.

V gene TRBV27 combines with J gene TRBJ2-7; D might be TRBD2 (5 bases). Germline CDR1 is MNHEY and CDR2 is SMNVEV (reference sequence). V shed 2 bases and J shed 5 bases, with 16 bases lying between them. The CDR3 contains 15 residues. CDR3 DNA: TGTGCCAGCAGTTTAAATCTGGTCGGGGTCCACGAGCAGTACTTC. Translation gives CASSLNLVGVHEQYF.

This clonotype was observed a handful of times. CDR3 sequence reads: CRAPDRVSRTEAFF. The CDR3, as DNA: TGCAGGGCCCCGGACAGGGTATCGCGGACTGAAGCTTTCTTT. V usage is TRBV20-1 and J usage is TRBJ1-1, with TRBD1 matching over 8 bases. Looked up from germline, CDR1 is DFQATT and CDR2 is SNEGSKA (reference sequence). The CDR3 is 14 amino acids.

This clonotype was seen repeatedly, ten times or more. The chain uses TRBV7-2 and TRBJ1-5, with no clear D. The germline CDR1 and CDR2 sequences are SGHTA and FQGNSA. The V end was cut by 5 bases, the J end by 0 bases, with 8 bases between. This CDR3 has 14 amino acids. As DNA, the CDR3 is TGTGCCAGCAGCCACGATTATAGCAATCAGCCCCAGCATTTT. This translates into CASSHDYSNQPQHF.

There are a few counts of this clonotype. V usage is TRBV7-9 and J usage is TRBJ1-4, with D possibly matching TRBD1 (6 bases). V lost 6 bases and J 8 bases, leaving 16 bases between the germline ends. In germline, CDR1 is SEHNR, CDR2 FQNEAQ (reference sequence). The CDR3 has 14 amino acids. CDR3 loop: CASSPQGLNEKLFF. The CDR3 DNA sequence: TGTGCCAGCAGTCCTCAGGGGTTAAACGAAAAACTGTTTTTT.

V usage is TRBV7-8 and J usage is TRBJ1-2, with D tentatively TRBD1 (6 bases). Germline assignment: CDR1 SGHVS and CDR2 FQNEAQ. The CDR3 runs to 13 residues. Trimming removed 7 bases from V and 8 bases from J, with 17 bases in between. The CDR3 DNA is TGTGCCAGCAACCCCGACAGGTCCGGGGGCTACACCTTC. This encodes CASNPDRSGGYTF.

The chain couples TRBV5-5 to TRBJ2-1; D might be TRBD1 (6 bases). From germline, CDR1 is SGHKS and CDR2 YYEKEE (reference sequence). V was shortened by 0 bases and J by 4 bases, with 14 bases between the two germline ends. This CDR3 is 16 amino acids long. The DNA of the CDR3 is TGTGCCAGCAGCTTGGAGGGGGTAACCGGGTACAATGAGCAGTTCTTC. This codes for CASSLEGVTGYNEQFF.

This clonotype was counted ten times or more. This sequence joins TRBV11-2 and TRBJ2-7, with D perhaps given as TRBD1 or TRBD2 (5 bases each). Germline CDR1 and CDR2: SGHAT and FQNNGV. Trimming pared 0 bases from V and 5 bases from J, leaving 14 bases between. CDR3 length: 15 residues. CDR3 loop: CASSLDVVWDDEQYF. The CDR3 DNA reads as TGTGCCAGCAGCTTAGATGTCGTTTGGGACGACGAGCAGTACTTC.

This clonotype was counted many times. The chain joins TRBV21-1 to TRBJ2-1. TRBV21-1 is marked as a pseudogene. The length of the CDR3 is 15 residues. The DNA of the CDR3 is TGTGCCAGCCGTTCAATTAGGAGCAGCCACAATGAGCAGTTCTTC. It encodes CASRSIRSSHNEQFF.

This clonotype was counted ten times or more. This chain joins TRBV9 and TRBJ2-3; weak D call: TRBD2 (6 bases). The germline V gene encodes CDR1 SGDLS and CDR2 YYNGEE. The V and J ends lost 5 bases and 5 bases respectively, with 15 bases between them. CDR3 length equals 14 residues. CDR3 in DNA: TGTGCCAGCAGTCTGGAGGGATTAAGAGATACGCAGTATTTT. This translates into CASSLEGLRDTQYF.

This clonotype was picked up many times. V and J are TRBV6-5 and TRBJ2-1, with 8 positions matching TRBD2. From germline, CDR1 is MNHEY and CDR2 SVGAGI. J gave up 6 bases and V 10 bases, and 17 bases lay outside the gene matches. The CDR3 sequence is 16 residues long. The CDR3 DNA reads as TGTGCCATCCCTCCCCCCCCCGGGAGGGCCTTCAATGAGCAGTTCTTC. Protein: CAIPPPPGRAFNEQFF.

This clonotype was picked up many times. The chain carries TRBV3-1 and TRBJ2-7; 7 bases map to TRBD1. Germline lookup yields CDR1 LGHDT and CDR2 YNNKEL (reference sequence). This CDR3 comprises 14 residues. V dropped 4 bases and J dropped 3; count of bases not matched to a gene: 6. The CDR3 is CASSRPGTDYEQYF. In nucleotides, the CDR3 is TGTGCCAGCAGCCGACCCGGGACAGACTACGAGCAGTACTTC.

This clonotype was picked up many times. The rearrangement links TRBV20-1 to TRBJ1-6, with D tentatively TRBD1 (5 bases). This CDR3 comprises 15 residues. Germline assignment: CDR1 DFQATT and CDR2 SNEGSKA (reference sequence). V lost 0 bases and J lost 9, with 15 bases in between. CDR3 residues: CSARDSGPESSPLHF. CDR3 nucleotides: TGCAGTGCTAGAGATTCAGGGCCGGAGAGTTCACCCCTCCACTTT.

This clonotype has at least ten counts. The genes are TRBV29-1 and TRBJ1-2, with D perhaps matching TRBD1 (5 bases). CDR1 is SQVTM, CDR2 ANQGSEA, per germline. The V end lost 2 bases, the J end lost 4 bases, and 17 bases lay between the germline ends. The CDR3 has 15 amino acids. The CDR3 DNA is TGCAGCGTTGAACAGGGCAATCGACGCAGCTATGGCTACACCTTC. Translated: CSVEQGNRRSYGYTF.

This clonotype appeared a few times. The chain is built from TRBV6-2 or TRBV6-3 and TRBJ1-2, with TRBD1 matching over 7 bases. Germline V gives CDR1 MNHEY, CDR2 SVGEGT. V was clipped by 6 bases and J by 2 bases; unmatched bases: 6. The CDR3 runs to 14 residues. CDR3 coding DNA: TGTGCCAGCAGCCACAGGGGTTCCAACTATGGCTACACCTTC. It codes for CASSHRGSNYGYTF.

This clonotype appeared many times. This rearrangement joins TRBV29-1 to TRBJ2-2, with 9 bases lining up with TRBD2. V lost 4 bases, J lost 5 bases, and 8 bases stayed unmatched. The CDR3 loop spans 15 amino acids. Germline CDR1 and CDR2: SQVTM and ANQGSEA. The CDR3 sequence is CSVARSGGGTGELFF. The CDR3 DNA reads TGCAGCGTTGCCCGTAGCGGGGGAGGTACCGGGGAGCTGTTTTTT.

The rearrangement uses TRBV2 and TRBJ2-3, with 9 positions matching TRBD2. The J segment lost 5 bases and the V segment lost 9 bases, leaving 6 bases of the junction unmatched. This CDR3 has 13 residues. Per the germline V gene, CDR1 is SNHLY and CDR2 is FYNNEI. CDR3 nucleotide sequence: TGTGCCAGGGGGCTAGCGGGACAAGATACGCAGTATTTT. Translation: CARGLAGQDTQYF.

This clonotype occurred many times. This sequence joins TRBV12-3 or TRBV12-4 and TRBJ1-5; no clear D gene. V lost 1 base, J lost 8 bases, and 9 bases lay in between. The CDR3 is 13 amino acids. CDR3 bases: TGTGCCAGCAGTTTAGAGGGAGGTAAGCCCCAGCATTTT. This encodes CASSLEGGKPQHF.

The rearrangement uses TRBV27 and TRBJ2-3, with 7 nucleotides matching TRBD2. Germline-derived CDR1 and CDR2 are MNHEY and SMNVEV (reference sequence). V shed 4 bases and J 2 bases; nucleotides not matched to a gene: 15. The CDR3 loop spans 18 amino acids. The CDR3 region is CASSSLGGGSYFTDTQYF. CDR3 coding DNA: TGTGCCAGCAGTTCCCTGGGCGGGGGTTCCTATTTCACAGATACGCAGTATTTT.